The entry below describes one TCR beta chain. Its target is unknown. Sample-barcoded 5' priming and a J-beta primer mix drove a second PCR of roughly 6 to 12 cycles. Researchers report that a template-switch adaptor with 12 random nucleotides tagged each cDNA molecule. Each CDR3 protein gets one entry after TCRdb re-called the 5' RACE reads with MiXCR. Of around 790,000 distinct CDR3 sequences in the sample, 40% to 50% were seen once. The source of the sample is a study of blood T cells in healthy people across ages. Germline CDR1 is MNHNS and CDR2 is SASEGT. This CDR3 is built from 14 residues. Trimming left V 6 bases short and J 2 bases short, with 13 bases between. Broader study findings: Per-million-T-cell TCR beta diversity fell roughly linearly with age. PBMCs were not sorted, which prevented a conclusive comparison of naive versus antigen-experienced cells.

The V call is TRBV6-1, the J call TRBJ1-2; D is possibly TRBD1 (6 bases). Sequencing was performed on blood. The receptor comes from a man in his sixties in good health. The CDR3 spells CASRNRDPNYGYTF. The DNA of the CDR3 is TGTGCCAGCAGGAACAGGGACCCAAACTATGGCTACACCTTC.